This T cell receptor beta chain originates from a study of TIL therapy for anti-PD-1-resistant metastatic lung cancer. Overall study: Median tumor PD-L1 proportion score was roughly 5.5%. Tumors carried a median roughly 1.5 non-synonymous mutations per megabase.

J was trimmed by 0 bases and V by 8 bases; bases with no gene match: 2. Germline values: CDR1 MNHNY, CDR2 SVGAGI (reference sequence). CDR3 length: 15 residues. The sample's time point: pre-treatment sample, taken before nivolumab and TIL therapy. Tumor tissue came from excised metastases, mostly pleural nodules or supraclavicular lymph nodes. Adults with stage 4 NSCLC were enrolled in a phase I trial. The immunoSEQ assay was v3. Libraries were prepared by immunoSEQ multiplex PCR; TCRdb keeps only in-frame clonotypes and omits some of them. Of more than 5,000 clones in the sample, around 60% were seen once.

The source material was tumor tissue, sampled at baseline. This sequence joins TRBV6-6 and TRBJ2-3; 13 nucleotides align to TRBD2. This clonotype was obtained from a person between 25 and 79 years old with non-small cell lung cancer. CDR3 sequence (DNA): TGTGCCAGCCGGACTAGCGGGGGTAGCACAGATACGCAGTATTTT. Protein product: CASRTSGGSTDTQYF.